This T cell receptor (beta chain) was recorded in a study of T-cell reconstitution after alpha-beta-depleted transplantation in children. The study's findings and limits: TCRbeta diversity was high at day 60 in some patients (a result of surviving recipient T cells and thymic progenitors). The authors attributed T-cell counts and diversity one year after transplant mostly to newly produced T cells. About two months after transplant, alpha-beta T cells reportedly came from several hundred expanded graft clones.

Unique molecular identifiers tagged the TCRbeta library. TCRdb called the PCR reads again in MiXCR, with one record for every CDR3 protein. Of more than 200,000 distinct CDR3 sequences listed, roughly 25% are singletons. A remark on this clonotype: What it binds is not known.

Germline V CDR1 and CDR2: MDHEN, SYDVKM. V was shortened by 2 bases and J by 3 bases, with 15 bases between the two germline ends. CDR3 length: 16 residues. This sequence joins TRBV28 and TRBJ2-3; possibly TRBD1 for D (5 bases). The specimen was PBMCs, collected before TCRalphabeta/CD19-depleted stem cell transplant. The TCR sequence derives from a girl aged 2-10 years with Fanconi anemia, due to receive a stem cell transplant. CDR3 protein: CASSLHDDRQTDTQYF. DNA for the CDR3: TGTGCCAGCAGTTTACATGATGATAGACAGACAGATACGCAGTATTTT.